Listed below are T cell receptor beta chains from one sample, sequenced in a study of memory CD4+ T cells and cytomegalovirus serostatus. Generated by immunoSEQ multiplex PCR, the TCRdb table keeps only in-frame clones and is missing some. The top ten hold under 0.65% of the sample, which has 40,000 to 55,000 clones, 82% seen once. Source material: memory CD4+ T cells from blood. The receptors here all came from an adult in good health and CMV-seronegative. Each CDR3 is given with its conserved first and last residue. The D gene is left open where the match is weak. Expanded clones get a size class; other rows say once, few or many, or leave the size out.

j_call v_call d_call clone_size cdr3_aa cdr3_nt
TRBJ2-5 TRBV4-1 NA NA CASSQDTTEDTQYF TGCGCCAGCAGCCAAGATACCACCGAAGACACCCAGTACTTC
TRBJ1-1 TRBV19 NA NA CASREALNTEAFF TGTGCCAGTAGGGAGGCCTTGAACACTGAAGCTTTCTTT
TRBJ2-3 TRBV9 TRBD2 NA CASSSGSSGPTDTQYF TGTGCCAGCAGTAGCGGGTCTAGCGGTCCCACAGATACGCAGTATTTT
TRBJ2-3 TRBV6-1 NA NA CASREGQGADTQYF TGTGCCAGCAGGGAGGGCCAGGGTGCGGATACGCAGTATTTT
TRBJ2-5 TRBV7-2 NA once CASSPRISQETQYF TGTGCCAGCAGCCCTAGGATCAGCCAAGAGACCCAGTACTTC
TRBJ2-3 TRBV5-4 NA NA CASSQAESRSTDTQYF TGTGCCAGCAGCCAGGCGGAGTCCAGGAGTACAGATACGCAGTATTTT
TRBJ1-1 TRBV2 NA NA CASSVLVTGQNTEAFF TGTGCCAGCAGTGTCCTAGTGACAGGTCAGAACACTGAAGCTTTCTTT
TRBJ1-3 TRBV11-3 NA NA CASSPIGGSSGNTIYF TGTGCCAGCAGCCCCATAGGAGGGAGCTCTGGAAACACCATATATTTT
TRBJ1-3 TRBV7-8 NA NA CASSLNIPQGYGNTIYF TGTGCCAGCAGCTTAAACATCCCCCAGGGCTATGGAAACACCATATATTTT
TRBJ1-4 TRBV6-1 TRBD1 NA CASRYRDSYEKLFF TGTGCCAGCAGGTACCGGGACAGCTATGAAAAACTGTTTTTT